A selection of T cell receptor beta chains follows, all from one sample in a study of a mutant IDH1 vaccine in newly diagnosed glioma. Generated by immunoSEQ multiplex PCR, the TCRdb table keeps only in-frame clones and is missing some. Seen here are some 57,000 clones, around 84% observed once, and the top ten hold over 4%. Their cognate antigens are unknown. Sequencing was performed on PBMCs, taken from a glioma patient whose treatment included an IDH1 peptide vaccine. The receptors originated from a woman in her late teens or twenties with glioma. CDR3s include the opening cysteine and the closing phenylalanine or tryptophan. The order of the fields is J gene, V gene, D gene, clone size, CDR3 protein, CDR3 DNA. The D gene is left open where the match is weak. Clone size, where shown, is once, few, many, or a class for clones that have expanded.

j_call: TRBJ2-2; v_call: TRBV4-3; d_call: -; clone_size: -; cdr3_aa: CASSQRGTGELFF; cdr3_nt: TGCGCCAGCAGCCAGAGGGGGACCGGGGAGCTGTTTTTT
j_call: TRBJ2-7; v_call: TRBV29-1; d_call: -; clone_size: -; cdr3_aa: CSVTRFPGEQYF; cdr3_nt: TGCAGCGTTACCCGATTCCCCGGCGAGCAGTACTTC
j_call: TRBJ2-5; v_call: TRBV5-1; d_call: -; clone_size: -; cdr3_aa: CASSLDTAPGETQYF; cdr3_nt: TGCGCCAGCAGCTTGGATACCGCTCCGGGCGAGACCCAGTACTTC
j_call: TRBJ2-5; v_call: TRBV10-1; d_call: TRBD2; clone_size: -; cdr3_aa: CASSESGLAEAQYF; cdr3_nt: TGCGCCAGCAGTGAGTCGGGACTAGCAGAGGCCCAGTACTTC
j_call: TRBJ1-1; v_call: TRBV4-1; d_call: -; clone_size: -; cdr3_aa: CASSQGPEMNTEAFF; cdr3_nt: TGCGCCAGCAGCCAAGGCCCCGAAATGAACACTGAAGCTTTCTTT
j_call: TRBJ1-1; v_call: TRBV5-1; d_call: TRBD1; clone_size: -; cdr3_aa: CASSLEPQGGGTEAFF; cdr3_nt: TGCGCCAGCAGCTTAGAACCCCAGGGGGGGGGCACTGAAGCTTTCTTT
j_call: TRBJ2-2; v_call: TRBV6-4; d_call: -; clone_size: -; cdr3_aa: CASGERNTGELFF; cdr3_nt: TGTGCCAGCGGGGAGCGGAACACCGGGGAGCTGTTTTTT
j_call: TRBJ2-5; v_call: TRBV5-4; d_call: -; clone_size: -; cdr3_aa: CASSFPGEETQYF; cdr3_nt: TGTGCCAGCAGCTTTCCAGGTGAAGAGACCCAGTACTTC
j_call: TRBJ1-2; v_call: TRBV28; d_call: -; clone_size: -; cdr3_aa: CASGSGGLDLYGYTF; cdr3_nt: TGTGCCAGCGGCTCGGGGGGACTGGACCTCTATGGCTACACCTTC
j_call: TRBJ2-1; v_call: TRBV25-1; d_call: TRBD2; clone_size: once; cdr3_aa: CASAGLAGITYNEQFF; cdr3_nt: TGTGCCAGCGCGGGACTAGCGGGGATTACCTACAATGAGCAGTTCTTC
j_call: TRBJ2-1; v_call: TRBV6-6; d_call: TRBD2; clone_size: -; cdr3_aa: CASSIAGGPGNEQFF; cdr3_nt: TGTGCCAGCAGTATAGCGGGGGGGCCCGGCAATGAGCAGTTCTTC
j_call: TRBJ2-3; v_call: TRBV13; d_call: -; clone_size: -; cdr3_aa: CASSLGLPGTDTQYF; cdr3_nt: TGTGCCAGCAGCCTCGGTCTACCGGGCACAGATACGCAGTATTTT
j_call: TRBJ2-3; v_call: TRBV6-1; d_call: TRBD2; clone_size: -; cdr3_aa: CASSALTSGGFSTDTQYF; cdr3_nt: TGTGCCAGCAGTGCCCTGACTAGCGGGGGCTTTAGCACAGATACGCAGTATTTT
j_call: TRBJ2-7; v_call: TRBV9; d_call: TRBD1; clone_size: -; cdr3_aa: CASSVEGQGYPSDEQYF; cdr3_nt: TGTGCCAGCAGCGTAGAGGGACAGGGATACCCATCGGACGAGCAGTACTTC
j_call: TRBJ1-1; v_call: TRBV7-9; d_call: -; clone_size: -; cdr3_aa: CASSTSRGTGKAFF; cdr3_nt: TGTGCCAGCAGCACCTCTAGGGGAACAGGGAAAGCTTTCTTT
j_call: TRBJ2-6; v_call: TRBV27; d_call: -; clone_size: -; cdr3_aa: CASSVLGSSGANVLTF; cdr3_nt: TGTGCCAGCTCCGTGCTGGGCAGCTCTGGGGCCAACGTCCTGACTTTC
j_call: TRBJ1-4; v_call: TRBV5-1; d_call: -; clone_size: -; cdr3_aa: CASLPGTGTTNEKLFF; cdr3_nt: TGCGCCAGCCTGCCTGGTACAGGAACAACTAATGAAAAACTGTTTTTT
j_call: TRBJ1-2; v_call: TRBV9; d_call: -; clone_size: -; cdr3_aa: CASGNGGYTF; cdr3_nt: TGTGCCAGCGGGAATGGGGGCTACACCTTC
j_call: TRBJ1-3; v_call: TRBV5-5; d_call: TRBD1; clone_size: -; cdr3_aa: CASSSYPGTVGDTIYF; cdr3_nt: TGTGCCAGCAGCTCTTACCCCGGGACAGTTGGGGACACCATATATTTT
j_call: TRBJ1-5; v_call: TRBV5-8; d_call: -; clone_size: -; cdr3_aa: CASSTIRGVSNQPQHF; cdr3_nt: TGTGCCAGCAGTACGATTCGGGGGGTCAGCAATCAGCCCCAGCATTTT
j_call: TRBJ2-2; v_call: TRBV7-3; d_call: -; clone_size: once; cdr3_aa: CASSSWGSRGAGELFF; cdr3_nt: TGTGCCAGCAGCTCCTGGGGGTCCCGTGGTGCCGGGGAGCTGTTTTTT
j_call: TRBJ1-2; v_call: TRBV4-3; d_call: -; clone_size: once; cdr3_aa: CASSAGPANYGYTF; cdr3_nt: TGCGCCAGCAGCGCGGGTCCAGCTAACTATGGCTACACCTTC
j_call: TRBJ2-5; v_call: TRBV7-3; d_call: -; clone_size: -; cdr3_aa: CASSFGHEETQYF; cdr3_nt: TGTGCCAGCAGCTTCGGACACGAAGAGACCCAGTACTTC
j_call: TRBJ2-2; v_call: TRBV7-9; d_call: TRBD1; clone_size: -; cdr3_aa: CASSSKTGTDAGELFF; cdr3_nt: TGTGCCAGCAGCTCGAAAACCGGGACAGACGCCGGGGAGCTGTTTTTT